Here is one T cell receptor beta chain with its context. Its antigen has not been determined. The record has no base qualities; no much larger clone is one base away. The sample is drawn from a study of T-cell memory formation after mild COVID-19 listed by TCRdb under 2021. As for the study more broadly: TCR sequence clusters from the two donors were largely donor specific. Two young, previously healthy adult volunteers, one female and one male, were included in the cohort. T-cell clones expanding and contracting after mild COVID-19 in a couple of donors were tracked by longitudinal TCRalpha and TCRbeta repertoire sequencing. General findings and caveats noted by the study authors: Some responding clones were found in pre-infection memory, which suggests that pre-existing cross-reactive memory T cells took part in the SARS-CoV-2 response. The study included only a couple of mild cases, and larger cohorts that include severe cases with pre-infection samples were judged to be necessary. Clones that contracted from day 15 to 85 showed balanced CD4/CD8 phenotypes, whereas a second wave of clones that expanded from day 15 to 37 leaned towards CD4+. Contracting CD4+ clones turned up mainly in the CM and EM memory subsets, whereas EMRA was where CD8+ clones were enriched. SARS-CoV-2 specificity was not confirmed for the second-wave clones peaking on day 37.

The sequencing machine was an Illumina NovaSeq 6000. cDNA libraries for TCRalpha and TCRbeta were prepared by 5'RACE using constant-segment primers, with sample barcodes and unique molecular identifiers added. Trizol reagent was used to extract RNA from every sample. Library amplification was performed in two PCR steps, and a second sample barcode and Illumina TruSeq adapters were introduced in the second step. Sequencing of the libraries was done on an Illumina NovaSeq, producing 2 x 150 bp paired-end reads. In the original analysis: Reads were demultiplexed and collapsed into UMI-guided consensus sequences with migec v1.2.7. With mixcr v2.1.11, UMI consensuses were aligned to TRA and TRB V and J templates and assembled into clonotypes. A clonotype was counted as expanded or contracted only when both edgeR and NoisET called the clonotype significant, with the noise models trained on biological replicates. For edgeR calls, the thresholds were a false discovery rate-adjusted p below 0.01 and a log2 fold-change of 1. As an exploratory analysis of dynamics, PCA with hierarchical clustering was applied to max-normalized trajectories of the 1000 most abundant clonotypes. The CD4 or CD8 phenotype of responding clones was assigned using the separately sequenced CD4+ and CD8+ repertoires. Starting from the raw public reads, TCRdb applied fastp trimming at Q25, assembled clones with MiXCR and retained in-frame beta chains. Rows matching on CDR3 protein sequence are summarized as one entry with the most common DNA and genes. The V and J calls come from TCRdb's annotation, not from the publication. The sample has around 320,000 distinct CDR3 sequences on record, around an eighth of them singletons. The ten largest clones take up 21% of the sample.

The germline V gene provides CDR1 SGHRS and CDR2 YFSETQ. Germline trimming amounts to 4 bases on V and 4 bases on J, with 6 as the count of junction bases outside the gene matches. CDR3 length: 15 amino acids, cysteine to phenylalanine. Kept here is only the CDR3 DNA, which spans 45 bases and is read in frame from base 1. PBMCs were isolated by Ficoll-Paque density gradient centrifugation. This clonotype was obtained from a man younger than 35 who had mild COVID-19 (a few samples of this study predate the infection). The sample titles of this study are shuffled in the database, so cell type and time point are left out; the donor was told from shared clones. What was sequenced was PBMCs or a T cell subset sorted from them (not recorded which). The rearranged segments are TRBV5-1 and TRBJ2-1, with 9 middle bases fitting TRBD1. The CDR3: CASSITGGGYNEQFF. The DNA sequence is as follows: TGCGCCAGCAGCATTACAGGGGGCGGATACAATGAGCAGTTCTTC.